These 24 T cell receptor beta chains came from one sample sequenced in a study of T cells in tumors and immune-related adverse events. Clones were read by immunoSEQ multiplex PCR, and TCRdb kept only the in-frame ones, dropping some. The sample has about 11,000 clones; about nine tenths are singletons. Sequencing used lymph node tissue, obtained from a patient treated with anti-PD-1 therapy. The receptor set was obtained from a female donor with metastatic renal cell carcinoma.

The V and J genes are TRBV28 and TRBJ1-5; a possible D gene is TRBD1 (5 bases). This CDR3 comprises 12 residues. CDR1 is MDHEN, CDR2 SYDVKM, per germline. V was cut by 8 bases and J by 2 bases, with 7 bases left in between. In nucleotides, the CDR3 is TGTGCCAGCGGCAGGGGCAATCAGCCCCAGCATTTT. It codes for CASGRGNQPQHF.

The rearrangement links TRBV23-1 to TRBJ1-1, with TRBD1 identical over 7 bases. TRBV23-1 is an ORF, with its function uncertain. The junction had 4 bases not matched to a gene; V was cut back by 1 base and J by 5 bases. The CDR3 consists of 14 residues. The chain's CDR3 is CASSQYRGNTEAFF. The CDR3 DNA is TGCGCCAGCAGTCAATACAGGGGAAATACTGAAGCTTTCTTT.

The chain couples TRBV5-1 to TRBJ2-4, with 10 bases fitting TRBD2. In germline, CDR1 is SGHRS, CDR2 YFSETQ. V shed 3 bases, J shed 7 bases, and the junction held 13 bases outside the gene matches. The length of the CDR3 is 17 residues. In nucleotides, the CDR3 is TGCGCCAGCAGCTCGATAGCGGGGGGAGAATTCGGGAACATTCAGTACTTC. Its protein product is CASSSIAGGEFGNIQYF.

The V gene is TRBV5-4, the J gene TRBJ1-2; TRBD1 might be the D (5 bases). The CDR3 totals 15 residues. Trimming took 0 bases from V and 3 from J, leaving 12 bases between them. CDR1 is SGHNT, CDR2 YYREEE, per germline (reference sequence). The CDR3 DNA reads TGTGCCAGCAGCTTGGCCGGGGGGATCCACTATGGCTACACCTTC. This encodes CASSLAGGIHYGYTF.

This sequence joins TRBV28 and TRBJ2-7; D unresolved. The germline V gene has CDR1 MDHEN and CDR2 SYDVKM. The germline V and J ends were trimmed by 3 bases and 2 bases, with 8 bases remaining between them. The CDR3 runs 13 residues. DNA of the CDR3: TGTGCCAGCAGTTTTAACGGTCCCTACGAGCAGTACTTC. It specifies CASSFNGPYEQYF.

The chain is built from TRBV27 and TRBJ2-6; 8 nucleotides line up with TRBD1. V lost 1 base, J lost 0 bases, and 8 bases stayed unmatched. Germline loops: CDR1 MNHEY, CDR2 SMNVEV (reference sequence). This CDR3 has 19 amino acids. CDR3 bases: TGTGCCAGCAGTTTATTTGGACAGGGAGCTAACTCTGGGGCCAACGTCCTGACTTTC. Its translation is CASSLFGQGANSGANVLTF.

This clone was detected only a few times. The chain carries TRBV19 and TRBJ1-1, with D possibly TRBD1 on 5 matching bases. V was trimmed by 7 bases and J by 8 bases, leaving 17 bases between them. The CDR3 consists of 13 residues. The germline CDR1 and CDR2 sequences are LNHDA and SQIVND (reference sequence). The chain's CDR3 is CASTWGSNPEAFF. The CDR3 DNA is TGTGCCAGTACTTGGGGGAGTAACCCAGAAGCTTTCTTT. Full variable domain (outside the CDR3, taken from reference TRBV19 and TRBJ1-1): DGGITQSPKYLFRKEGQNVTLSCEQNLNHDAMYWYRQDPGQGLRLIYYSQIVNDFQKGDIAEGYSVSREKKESFPLTVTSAQKNPTAFYLCASTWGSNPEAFFGQGTRLTVV.

The chain links TRBV5-1 to TRBJ2-2; D gene ambiguous. This CDR3 region has 16 residues. V shed 1 base and J shed 5 bases, with 15 bases lying between them. Germline CDR1 is SGHRS and CDR2 is YFSETQ. CDR3 coding DNA: TGCGCCAGCAGCTTGAGCTGGGCCAAATGGACCGGGGAGCTGTTTTTT. Translation gives CASSLSWAKWTGELFF.

The V and J genes are TRBV10-2 and TRBJ2-3, with 9 bases that match TRBD1. J lost 4 bases, V lost 8 bases, and 4 bases had no gene match. The V gene's germline CDR1 is WSHSY and CDR2 SAAADI. The CDR3 is made up of 13 amino acids. The CDR3, as DNA: TGCGCCAGCGGGACAGGGAGGGCAGATACGCAGTATTTT. Protein product: CASGTGRADTQYF.

This clone was recorded once. The V call is TRBV5-1, the J call TRBJ1-3; D is unresolved. The CDR3 has 18 amino acids. Per the germline V gene, CDR1 is SGHRS and CDR2 is YFSETQ. V dropped 1 base and J dropped 4 bases, with 21 bases sitting between them. The CDR3 DNA sequence: TGCGCCAGCAGCTTGCGGGCAAGGACGGTGAGCTCGGGAAACACCATATATTTT. It encodes CASSLRARTVSSGNTIYF.

This chain links TRBV5-1 with TRBJ2-2, with TRBD1 as a possible D gene (5 bases). Per germline, CDR1 SGHRS and CDR2 YFSETQ. The V end was cut by 2 bases, the J end by 1 base, with 9 bases between. The CDR3 totals 15 residues. CDR3 in DNA: TGCGCCAGCAGCTTACGACAGAAGAACACCGGGGAGCTGTTTTTT. Protein sequence: CASSLRQKNTGELFF.

The CDR3 reads CASTSVSNQPQHF. The CDR3 DNA sequence: TGTGCCAGTACTAGCGTTAGCAATCAGCCCCAGCATTTT. The chain is built from TRBV19 and TRBJ1-5, with no clear D. V lost 7 bases and J lost 0, with 7 bases in between. The germline V gene encodes CDR1 LNHDA and CDR2 SQIVND (reference sequence). The CDR3 length is 13 residues.

This chain uses TRBV28 with TRBJ2-2; the D is unclear. This CDR3 contains 14 residues. The germline gives CDR1 MDHEN, CDR2 SYDVKM. V gave up 6 bases and J gave up 1 base, with 9 bases separating them. This CDR3 is CASRLGQNTGELFF. DNA for the CDR3: TGTGCCAGCAGGCTTGGGCAGAACACCGGGGAGCTGTTTTTT.

The chain couples TRBV28 to TRBJ1-1, with unresolved D. The germline V gene encodes CDR1 MDHEN and CDR2 SYDVKM. This CDR3 has 12 amino acids. V shed 3 bases and J shed 4 bases, with 6 bases lying between them. CDR3 sequence reads: CASSLKVTEAFF. The CDR3, as DNA: TGTGCCAGCAGTTTGAAGGTCACTGAAGCTTTCTTT.

V usage is TRBV7-2 and J usage is TRBJ2-1; tentative D call: TRBD2 (6 bases). The germline V and J ends were trimmed by 5 bases and 9 bases, with 17 bases remaining between them. Germline V lookup: CDR1 SGHTA, CDR2 FQGNSA. The CDR3 extends over 14 amino acids. CDR3 sequence reads: CASSPGRGSGEQFF. CDR3 bases: TGTGCCAGCAGCCCGGGGCGGGGATCCGGTGAGCAGTTCTTC.

J is TRBJ1-2 and V is TRBV11-2, with TRBD1 matching 9 bases. Germline V CDR1 and CDR2: SGHAT, FQNNGV. With 6 bases clipped from V and 8 bases from J, the junction kept 10 bases outside the gene matches. There are 14 residues in the CDR3. The CDR3 DNA is TGTGCCAGCAGTACAGGGGGCGAGGGAAACGGCTACACCTTC. Protein product: CASSTGGEGNGYTF.

V usage is TRBV7-7 and J usage is TRBJ2-5, with 10 positions matching TRBD2. Per the germline V gene, CDR1 is SSHAT and CDR2 is FNYEAQ (reference sequence). The CDR3 consists of 15 residues. The DNA of the CDR3 is TGTGCTAGTGCCACAAATAGCGGGAGGCAAGAGACCCAGTACTTC. Translation: CASATNSGRQETQYF.

The chain uses TRBV7-9 and TRBJ2-1; 11 nucleotides line up with TRBD2. V gave up 4 bases and J gave up 2 bases; unmatched junction bases: 13. Looked up from germline, CDR1 is SEHNR and CDR2 is FQNEAQ (reference sequence). The CDR3 length is 19 residues. The CDR3 is CASSSRLAGPKGTYNEQFF. DNA of the CDR3: TGTGCCAGCAGCTCCAGACTAGCGGGGCCAAAAGGGACCTACAATGAGCAGTTCTTC. Full variable domain (rest looked up from reference TRBV7-9 and TRBJ2-1): DTGVSQNPRHKITKRGQNVTFRCDPISEHNRLYWYRQTLGQGPEFLTYFQNEAQLEKSRLLSDRFSAERPKGSFSTLEIQRTEQGDSAMYLCASSSRLAGPKGTYNEQFFGPGTRLTVL.

This chain links TRBV29-1 with TRBJ2-4, with D tentatively TRBD2 (5 bases). Trimming removed 7 bases from V and 8 bases from J, with 18 bases in between. The CDR3 runs to 13 residues. Germline CDR1 is SQVTM and CDR2 is ANQGSEA. CDR3 amino acids: CSDRTVLGDIQYF. For the CDR3, the DNA is TGCAGCGACCGGACTGTACTCGGGGACATTCAGTACTTC.

This chain joins TRBV23-1 and TRBJ2-5; weak D call: TRBD2 (6 bases). TRBV23-1 belongs to the ORF category, with a function that is uncertain. The CDR3 covers 16 residues. V gave up 3 bases and J gave up 2 bases, with 16 bases separating them. The CDR3 bases are TGCGCCAGCAGTCATTTACCCGGGACTCAACAAGAGACCCAGTACTTC. Translated: CASSHLPGTQQETQYF.

V usage is TRBV7-2 and J usage is TRBJ2-2, with D unclear. Trimming stripped 8 bases from V and 0 bases from J, with 4 bases between. The CDR3 spans 12 residues. Germline V lookup: CDR1 SGHTA, CDR2 FQGNSA. CDR3 nucleotides: TGTGCCAGCGGAGCGAACACCGGGGAGCTGTTTTTT. This codes for CASGANTGELFF.

The gene calls are TRBV16 and TRBJ1-1; 7 positions match TRBD1. Germline CDR1 is KGHSY and CDR2 is FQNENV. The CDR3 is 15 residues long. V lost 5 bases, J lost 1 base, and 7 bases stayed unmatched. CDR3 loop: CASSARDSRNTEAFF. The CDR3 nucleotides are TGTGCCAGCAGCGCCCGGGACAGTCGGAACACTGAAGCTTTCTTT.

The chain combines TRBV20-1 with TRBJ1-2, with D unresolved. Trimming pared 3 bases from V and 4 bases from J, leaving 6 bases between. The germline V gene has CDR1 DFQATT and CDR2 SNEGSKA (reference sequence). There are 11 residues in the CDR3. Here the CDR3 DNA reads TGCAGTGCTAGTCACCTCTATGGCTACACCTTC. It specifies CSASHLYGYTF.

The V call is TRBV5-1, the J call TRBJ1-2, with a possible D match to TRBD1 (5 bases). The CDR3 contains 12 residues. The germline CDR1 and CDR2 sequences are SGHRS and YFSETQ. V lost 2 bases to trimming and J lost 6 bases, with 8 bases between them. The CDR3, as DNA: TGCGCCAGCAGCTTCCAGGGTAATGGCTACACCTTC. It yields the protein CASSFQGNGYTF.